These 8 T cell receptor beta chains originate from one sample sequenced in a study of blood T cell repertoires in COVID-19. TCRdb keeps only in-frame clones here, not all; method: immunoSEQ multiplex PCR. The table records 110,000 to 150,000 clones, around nine tenths of them present only once. Sequenced: peripheral blood. Receptors were obtained from a man aged 45 to 65 with active or convalescent COVID-19.

V gene TRBV3-1 (or the pseudogene TRBV3-2) combines with J gene TRBJ2-3, with 8 bases aligning to TRBD2. The V and J ends lost 4 bases and 12 bases, in that order; junction bases with no gene match: 6. CDR3 length: 12 residues. Per germline, CDR1 LGHDT and CDR2 YNNKEL (reference sequence). CDR3: CASSPTSGPQYF. The CDR3 DNA reads as TGTGCCAGCAGCCCAACTAGCGGCCCCCAGTATTTT.

The chain links TRBV7-2 to TRBJ1-5; D may be TRBD1 (6 bases). The CDR3 spans 15 residues. Germline-derived CDR1 and CDR2 are SGHTA and FQGNSA. Trimming took off 2 bases at V and 3 bases at J, with 11 bases between the two ends. CDR3 nucleotide sequence: TGTGCCAGCAGCTTAAACAGGGTAGACAATCAGCCCCAGCATTTT. Encoded protein: CASSLNRVDNQPQHF.

The chain uses TRBV24-1 and TRBJ2-1; 9 bases line up with TRBD2. Unmatched junction bases numbered 5, after V lost 2 bases and J lost 4 bases. This CDR3 is 16 amino acids long. The V gene's germline CDR1 is KGHDR and CDR2 SFDVKD. CDR3 nucleotides: TGTGCCACCAGTGATTCTTTAGCGGGAGTGTACAATGAGCAGTTCTTC. This translates into CATSDSLAGVYNEQFF.

The gene calls are TRBV28 and TRBJ1-6; no definite D call. V lost 5 bases, J lost 8 bases, and 10 bases lay in between. The CDR3 covers 13 residues. Germline V gene sequence: CDR1 MDHEN, CDR2 SYDVKM. The CDR3 here is CASSPLRDSPLHF. In DNA, the CDR3 is TGTGCCAGCAGTCCCCTCCGGGATTCACCCCTCCACTTT.

The chain joins TRBV11-2 to TRBJ1-1; D call uncertain. In germline, CDR1 is SGHAT, CDR2 FQNNGV. This CDR3 is 14 amino acids long. The V end was cut by 7 bases, the J end by 0 bases, with 12 bases between. Written as DNA, the CDR3 is TGTGCCAGCACCCTAACGCAGGTGAACACTGAAGCTTTCTTT. This encodes CASTLTQVNTEAFF.

The V gene is TRBV29-1, the J gene TRBJ1-2, with a tentative D call TRBD1 (5 bases). The CDR3 extends over 12 amino acids. Germline V lookup: CDR1 SQVTM, CDR2 ANQGSEA. V was pared by 6 bases and J by 6 bases, with 14 bases between. CDR3: CSVAGLRDGYTF. The DNA for the CDR3 is TGCAGCGTCGCAGGGCTCAGGGATGGCTACACCTTC.

The chain combines TRBV5-1 with TRBJ2-5; TRBD1 is a possible D gene (7 bases). Trimming removed 3 bases at V and 2 bases at J, with 23 bases between. Germline values: CDR1 SGHRS, CDR2 YFSETQ. This CDR3 contains 18 residues. The chain's CDR3 is CASSSAGQINPTQETQYF. In DNA, the CDR3 is TGCGCCAGCAGCTCGGCGGGACAGATAAACCCAACGCAAGAGACCCAGTACTTC.

The J gene is TRBJ2-3, the V gene TRBV5-8, with 9 bases fitting TRBD2. CDR3 length equals 14 residues. The V gene end was trimmed by 5 bases and the J gene end by 3 bases; junction bases not matched to a gene: 4. Per the germline V gene, CDR1 is SGHTS and CDR2 is YDEGEE. CDR3 loop: CASSLAGVTDTQYF. The CDR3, as DNA: TGTGCCAGCAGTTTAGCGGGAGTAACAGATACGCAGTATTTT.